This record concerns one TCR beta chain sequence. Its antigen is currently unknown. Sequencing was performed with immunoSEQ multiplex PCR; in TCRdb, only in-frame clones are kept and a portion is missing. The table includes 90,000 to 130,000 clones, 89% detected once. The record originates from a study of T cell responses to AZD1222 COVID-19 vaccine. General observations from the study: Across the whole spike, CD4 TCRs peaked at regions 160-218 and 743-854. Donors were chiefly white British, with a greater number of females, and clonal diversity was perhaps underestimated.

The starting material was peripheral blood, obtained on day 0 of MenACWY control vaccination. The sequence derives from an adult in good health.

Written as DNA, the CDR3 is TGCGCCAGCAGCCCGACAGGGGAGAACACTGAAGCTTTCTTT. Amino acids: CASSPTGENTEAFF. V usage is TRBV5-1 and J usage is TRBJ1-1; 8 nucleotides match TRBD1. This CDR3 spans 14 amino acids. Germline loops: CDR1 SGHRS, CDR2 YFSETQ. Trimming cost V 4 bases and J 1 base; bases outside gene matches: 3.